These 27 T cell receptor beta chains were all obtained from the same sample, sequenced in a study of blood T cells in healthy people across ages. Together with a sample-barcoded 5' primer, a J-beta primer mix was included in a second PCR lasting roughly 6 to 12 cycles. Each CDR3 protein gets one entry after TCRdb re-called the 5' RACE reads with MiXCR. The table has about 730,000 distinct CDR3 sequences, roughly 45% seen once. The specimen was blood. These receptor sequences come from a woman aged 55-70 years in good health.

This clonotype was observed a few times. The rearrangement uses TRBV29-1 and TRBJ2-7; 8 bases are shared with TRBD1. The V gene end was trimmed by 2 bases and the J gene end by 7 bases; junction bases not matched to a gene: 13. Germline V CDR1 and CDR2: SQVTM, ANQGSEA. The CDR3 is 15 residues long. CDR3: CSVEPTPGGMGEQYF. For the CDR3, the DNA is TGCAGCGTTGAACCAACCCCAGGGGGCATGGGGGAGCAGTACTTC.

The table lists this clonotype with many counts. An end of the junction does not agree with germline; a read error may underlie this. The chain couples TRBV7-7 to TRBJ2-3, with 8 positions matching TRBD2. CDR1 and CDR2 (germline): SSHAT, FNYEAQ (reference sequence). The CDR3 sequence is 15 residues long. The chain's CDR3 is CASSEAGVGVDTQYF. Here the CDR3 DNA reads TGTGCTAGCAGCGAAGCGGGAGTCGGGGTGGATACGCAGTATTTT.

This clonotype was found a few times. The CDR3: CSVGDRGPSNTGELFF. The CDR3 DNA reads as TGCAGCGTAGGGGACAGGGGCCCGTCGAACACCGGGGAGCTGTTTTTT. The chain is built from TRBV29-1 and TRBJ2-2, with 10 positions matching TRBD1. With 6 bases clipped from V and 0 bases from J, the junction kept 7 bases outside the gene matches. Germline CDR1 is SQVTM and CDR2 is ANQGSEA. The CDR3 contains 16 residues.

This chain connects TRBV5-1 to TRBJ2-7; the match to TRBD1 covers 10 bases. Losses at the gene ends were 1 base for V and 7 bases for J; bases not matched to a gene: 8. The germline CDR1 and CDR2 sequences are SGHRS and YFSETQ. The CDR3 has 15 residues. CDR3: CASSLSSTGGGEQYF. The CDR3 region has the DNA TGCGCCAGCAGCTTGTCGTCGACAGGGGGCGGGGAGCAGTACTTC.

This chain connects TRBV7-9 to TRBJ2-7, with D unresolved. There are 15 residues in the CDR3. Per germline, CDR1 SEHNR and CDR2 FQNEAQ (reference sequence). V lost 2 bases and J 4 bases, leaving 15 bases between the germline ends. The CDR3 nucleotides are TGTGCCAGCAGCTTACCCGTGACGGATCTTTACGAGCAGTACTTC. This encodes CASSLPVTDLYEQYF.

This chain's CDR3 is CSAARGSDAEKLFF. The CDR3 DNA reads as TGCAGTGCTGCCCGGGGGTCTGACGCGGAAAAACTGTTTTTT. V usage is TRBV20-1 and J usage is TRBJ1-4; maybe TRBD1 (5 bases). CDR3 length: 14 residues. V was shortened by 5 bases and J by 8 bases, with 18 bases between the two germline ends. The V gene's germline CDR1 is DFQATT and CDR2 SNEGSKA (reference sequence).

This clonotype came up many times. This rearrangement joins TRBV29-1 to TRBJ2-3; TRBD1 is a possible D gene (6 bases). V was cut by 7 bases and J by 1 base, with 12 bases left in between. CDR3 size: 13 residues. CDR1 is SQVTM and CDR2 is ANQGSEA in the germline V gene. CDR3 region: CSALPGGTDTQYF. CDR3 nucleotides: TGCAGCGCCCTTCCAGGGGGCACAGATACGCAGTATTTT.

This clonotype occurred a few times. This may be a read error: a much more frequent sequence differs by one nucleotide. The chain employs TRBV20-1 and TRBJ2-7, with D tentatively TRBD1 (7 bases). Germline V gene data show CDR1 as DFQATT and CDR2 as SNEGSKA (reference sequence). V lost 6 bases to trimming and J lost 2 bases, with 14 bases between them. The CDR3 sequence is 13 residues long. CDR3 sequence (DNA): TGCAGTGCCCCAGCAGGGGGGACCTACGAGCAGTACTTC. Translated: CSAPAGGTYEQYF.

This clonotype was found many times. This chain links TRBV4-2 with TRBJ2-5; 9 nucleotides match TRBD2. The CDR3 spans 16 residues. The V and J ends lost 2 bases and 3 bases, in that order; junction bases with no gene match: 7. Germline V gives CDR1 LGHNA, CDR2 YNFKEQ. This chain's CDR3 is CASSQIAGAVEETQYF. The CDR3 DNA is TGTGCCAGCAGCCAAATAGCGGGGGCCGTAGAAGAGACCCAGTACTTC.

As for this clonotype: A read error may account for a junction end that differs from germline. The rearrangement joins TRBV10-3 to TRBJ2-6, with D uncertain. The CDR3 is 15 amino acids. Germline assignment: CDR1 ENHRY and CDR2 SYGVKD. CDR3 sequence reads: CAVSVGDWGANVLTF. The DNA of the CDR3 is TGTGCCGTCAGTGTTGGGGATTGGGGGGCCAACGTCCTGACTTTC.

V and J are TRBV10-3 and TRBJ2-3, with D tentatively TRBD1 (5 bases). The ends were cut back, 8 bases at V and 2 bases at J, with 8 bases in the middle. CDR1 and CDR2 (germline): ENHRY, SYGVKD. CDR3 size: 12 residues. CDR3 in amino acids: CAIARATDTQYF. CDR3 in DNA: TGTGCCATCGCCAGGGCCACAGATACGCAGTATTTT.

A remark on this clonotype: One base away lies a much larger clone, so this may be a sequencing read error. The chain is built from TRBV29-1 and TRBJ2-4; TRBD1 matches at 7 bases. Germline-derived CDR1 and CDR2 are SQVTM and ANQGSEA. This CDR3 has 12 amino acids. The V gene end was trimmed by 3 bases and the J gene end by 13 bases; junction bases not matched to a gene: 9. The CDR3 spells CSVDRDSATQYF. The DNA for the CDR3 is TGCAGCGTTGACCGGGACAGTGCTACCCAGTACTTC. The whole variable domain, filled in from reference TRBV29-1 and TRBJ2-4, reads SAVISQKPSRDICQRGTSLTIQCQVDSQVTMMFWYRQQPGQSLTLIATANQGSEATYESGFVIDKFPISRPNLTFSTLTVSNMSPEDSSIYLCSVDRDSATQYFGAGTRLSVL.

The chain employs TRBV7-3 and TRBJ1-1, with D unclear. V lost 2 bases and J lost 2, with 6 bases in between. Germline V CDR1 and CDR2: SGHTA, FQGTGA. This CDR3 has 13 residues. The CDR3 region has the DNA TGTGCCAGCAGCTTAGGTTATAACACTGAAGCTTTCTTT. The encoded protein is CASSLGYNTEAFF.

The chain employs TRBV3-1 and TRBJ1-1; D possibly corresponds to TRBD1 (5 bases). Germline-derived CDR1 and CDR2 are LGHDT and YNNKEL (reference sequence). The V and J ends lost 2 bases and 5 bases respectively, with 15 bases between them. This CDR3 comprises 15 residues. CDR3 DNA: TGTGCCAGCAGCCAAACCGGGACCCAGAGAACTGAAGCTTTCTTT. Protein product: CASSQTGTQRTEAFF.

The chain has TRBV12-3 or TRBV12-4 and TRBJ1-5; D is possibly TRBD1 (5 bases). This CDR3 has 16 residues. V was cut by 3 bases and J by 3 bases, with 15 bases left in between. Here the CDR3 DNA reads TGTGCCAGCAGTTTTAGGGGCCAGGAATTCAATCAGCCCCAGCATTTT. It is translated as CASSFRGQEFNQPQHF.

This rearrangement joins TRBV27 to TRBJ2-2, with 12 bases fitting TRBD2. V gave up 8 bases and J gave up 5 bases; unmatched junction bases: 6. The CDR3 is 15 amino acids. Germline-derived CDR1 and CDR2 are MNHEY and SMNVEV (reference sequence). CDR3 in amino acids: CASSTSGGKTGELFF. CDR3 sequence (DNA): TGTGCCAGCTCGACTAGCGGGGGTAAAACCGGGGAGCTGTTTTTT.

This clonotype was picked up many times. This rearrangement joins TRBV9 to TRBJ2-7, with 9 bases that match TRBD1. The V gene end was trimmed by 2 bases and the J gene end by 2 bases; junction bases not matched to a gene: 5. CDR1 is SGDLS, CDR2 YYNGEE, per germline. The CDR3 runs to 15 residues. CDR3 bases: TGTGCCAGCAGCGTGGGACAGGGCCTCACCTACGAGCAGTACTTC. It is translated as CASSVGQGLTYEQYF.

The chain couples TRBV4-2 to TRBJ2-5; TRBD1 is a possible D gene (7 bases). The assigned J gene may be wrong: the sequence end matches TRBJ2-7 better. Germline lookup yields CDR1 LGHNA and CDR2 YNFKEQ. There are 15 residues in the CDR3. CDR3 loop: CASSHPRGVGNEQYF. The CDR3 DNA follows: TGTGCCAGCAGCCACCCCAGGGGGGTTGGGAACGAGCAGTACTTC.

CDR3 sequence reads: CASSLTYGGENSPLHF. The CDR3 DNA reads as TGTGCCAGCAGCCTTACTTATGGAGGGGAAAATTCACCCCTCCACTTT. V and J are TRBV13 and TRBJ1-6; D possibly corresponds to TRBD1 (5 bases). V lost 5 bases to trimming and J lost 7 bases, with 18 bases between them. In germline, CDR1 is PRHDT, CDR2 FYEKMQ (reference sequence). This CDR3 has 16 residues.

The chain carries TRBV7-2 and TRBJ2-3; the match to TRBD2 covers 11 bases. Unmatched junction bases numbered 6, after V lost 3 bases and J lost 4 bases. CDR1 and CDR2 (germline): SGHTA, FQGNSA. CDR3 length equals 16 residues. The CDR3 nucleotides read TGTGCCAGCAGCTTTAGCGGGGGGGCGAGGTCAGATACGCAGTATTTT. Protein: CASSFSGGARSDTQYF.

The chain joins TRBV21-1 to TRBJ2-7; the D call in the table, TRBD1, was not verified against the DNA. TRBV21-1 is flagged as a pseudogene. The CDR3 runs to 16 residues. The CDR3 loop is CASRKVKGNASYEQYF. The DNA for the CDR3 is TGTGCCAGCAGAAAAGTCAAGGGGAATGCTTCCTACGAGCAGTACTTC.

On this clonotype itself: A much larger clone lies one base from this, so it may be a read error. The chain employs TRBV10-3 and TRBJ2-1; 7 bases agree with TRBD2. The CDR3 covers 15 residues. Germline loops: CDR1 ENHRY, CDR2 SYGVKD. The CDR3 DNA reads as TGTACCATCAGTGAGGGGCGGGAGAACTACAATGAGCAGTTCTTC. It is translated as CTISEGRENYNEQFF.

This clonotype was counted between two and nine times. V is TRBV10-3 and J is TRBJ2-1, with D perhaps TRBD1 (7 bases). CDR1 ENHRY and CDR2 SYGVKD come from the germline V gene. This CDR3 is 15 amino acids long. Trimming removed 8 bases at V and 1 base at J, with 15 bases between. CDR3 bases: TGTGCCATCGCAGTTTCAGGGGGGTCCTACAATGAGCAGTTCTTC. Amino acids: CAIAVSGGSYNEQFF.

CDR3 sequence: CATRDSARGYTF. Here the CDR3 DNA reads TGTGCCACCCGGGACAGTGCCCGGGGCTACACCTTC. The chain joins TRBV24-1 to TRBJ1-2, with 7 bases aligning to TRBD1. The J segment lost 8 bases and the V segment lost 9 bases, leaving 8 bases of the junction unmatched. The CDR3 runs to 12 residues. CDR1 and CDR2 from the germline V gene are KGHDR and SFDVKD.

In this sample, this clonotype turned up a few times. The CDR3 region is CASSYSTNTGGRETQYF. CDR3 sequence (DNA): TGTGCCAGCAGTTACTCGACGAACACAGGGGGGCGTGAGACCCAGTACTTC. The chain combines TRBV6-2 or TRBV6-3 with TRBJ2-7; 8 bases align to TRBD1. Matching the DNA end better, TRBJ2-5 makes the J call doubtful. Per germline, CDR1 MNHEY and CDR2 SVGEGT. The CDR3 loop spans 17 amino acids.

V gene TRBV20-1 combines with J gene TRBJ2-7; D gene uncertain. Per the germline V gene, CDR1 is DFQATT and CDR2 is SNEGSKA (reference sequence). There are 13 residues in the CDR3. Trimming took 3 bases from V and 2 from J, leaving 11 bases between them. The CDR3 nucleotides are TGCAGTGCTAGCCTATCAGGAGCCTACGAGCAGTACTTC. Translating it yields CSASLSGAYEQYF.

This chain links TRBV12-3 or TRBV12-4 with TRBJ1-1; TRBD1 matches at 8 bases. The CDR3 is 14 amino acids. The trim removed 5 bases at V and 10 bases at J, leaving 12 bases unmatched. Here the CDR3 DNA reads TGTGCCAGCAGTCCCCCGGGACAGGTGATGGGAGCTTTCTTT. Protein product: CASSPPGQVMGAFF.